This entry lists 10 T cell receptor beta chains sequenced from one sample in a study of beta chain features in type 1 diabetes. The study reverse transcribed the entire isolated RNA, so it sequenced expressed TCRB transcripts. Sequencing was performed with immunoSEQ multiplex PCR; in TCRdb, only in-frame clones are kept and a portion is missing. The sample has a few hundred thousand clones; 10% to 15% are singletons. The sequenced sample consisted of naive CD4+ T cells from blood. All receptors come from a man aged 18 to 30 in good health.

There are a few counts of this clone. V is TRBV6-5 and J is TRBJ2-3; D is perhaps TRBD1 (6 bases). The V and J ends lost 5 bases and 1 base respectively, with 13 bases between them. Germline lookup yields CDR1 MNHEY and CDR2 SVGAGI. This CDR3 has 15 residues. The DNA for the CDR3 is TGTGCCAGCAGTATAGGGACATCCCGCACAGATACGCAGTATTTT. Its translation: CASSIGTSRTDTQYF.

The gene calls are TRBV9 and TRBJ2-5, with 7 positions matching TRBD1. CDR3 length: 17 amino acids. The V and J ends lost 0 bases and 6 bases, in that order; junction bases with no gene match: 14. Germline assignment: CDR1 SGDLS and CDR2 YYNGEE. This CDR3 is CASSVDSGQGVGKTQYF. In nucleotides, the CDR3 is TGTGCCAGCAGCGTAGATTCAGGGCAGGGGGTGGGGAAGACCCAGTACTTC.

This clone was found a few times. V gene TRBV7-6 combines with J gene TRBJ1-6, with TRBD1 matching over 8 bases. Looked up from germline, CDR1 is SGHVS and CDR2 is FNYEAQ. This CDR3 region has 15 residues. Germline trimming cut 2 bases from V and 7 bases from J; bases unmatched to any gene: 4. The CDR3 region is CASSLWGQANSPLHF. CDR3 bases: TGTGCCAGCAGCTTATGGGGACAGGCCAATTCACCCCTCCACTTT.

V is TRBV7-2 and J is TRBJ1-2; unclear D gene. Germline assignment: CDR1 SGHTA and CDR2 FQGNSA. V lost 3 bases and J lost 7, with 9 bases in between. The CDR3 sequence is 12 residues long. The CDR3: CASSFELSGYTF. As DNA, the CDR3 is TGTGCCAGCAGCTTCGAGTTAAGTGGCTACACCTTC.

The chain carries TRBV5-4 and TRBJ2-1, with 11 bases that match TRBD2. Germline-derived CDR1 and CDR2 are SGHNT and YYREEE (reference sequence). The CDR3 contains 19 residues. Trimming removed 4 bases from V and 1 base from J; junction bases left unmatched: 13. The CDR3 sequence is CASSTLTSGDTRSYNEQFF. CDR3 in DNA: TGTGCCAGCAGCACCTTGACTAGCGGGGATACAAGGTCCTACAATGAGCAGTTCTTC.

This CDR3 reads CASSRDYGSGANVLTF. The DNA for the CDR3 is TGTGCCAGCAGCAGGGACTATGGCTCTGGGGCCAACGTCCTGACTTTC. This chain uses TRBV25-1 with TRBJ2-6; 7 nucleotides agree with TRBD2. Germline V gives CDR1 MGHDK, CDR2 SYGVNS. The CDR3 runs 16 residues. Unmatched junction bases numbered 5, after V lost 6 bases and J lost 0 bases.

The chain combines TRBV30 with TRBJ1-5; no reliable D call. With 0 bases removed from V and 2 bases from J, the gap between germline ends came to 11 bases. The CDR3 consists of 15 residues. Germline-derived CDR1 and CDR2 are GTSNPN and SVGIG (reference sequence). The CDR3 bases are TGTGCCTGGAGTGTCAGTGGGCTCGGCAATCAGCCCCAGCATTTT. Translating gives CAWSVSGLGNQPQHF.

CDR3 residues: CAWIGGTYNEQFF. In DNA, the CDR3 is TGTGCCTGGATAGGGGGCACCTACAATGAGCAGTTCTTC. The V call is TRBV30, the J call TRBJ2-1, with 7 bases identical to TRBD1. This CDR3 is built from 13 residues. Germline-derived CDR1 and CDR2 are GTSNPN and SVGIG (reference sequence). The V and J ends lost 4 bases and 2 bases, in that order; junction bases with no gene match: 2.

CDR3 amino acids: CASSPGQGAGANTEAFF. CDR3 nucleotides: TGTGCCAGTAGTCCCGGACAGGGGGCCGGGGCGAACACTGAAGCTTTCTTT. The chain couples TRBV19 to TRBJ1-1; 11 bases align to TRBD1. CDR3 size: 17 residues. Germline loops: CDR1 LNHDA, CDR2 SQIVND (reference sequence). Trimming took 5 bases from V and 1 from J; bases not matched to a gene: 9.

This clone was counted between two and nine times. The chain couples TRBV7-2 to TRBJ1-4, with D unclear. Trimming left V 5 bases short and J 8 bases short, with 18 bases between. The CDR3 has 15 amino acids. From germline, CDR1 is SGHTA and CDR2 FQGNSA. CDR3 bases: TGTGCCAGCAGCGGTAGTGCCGGGGAAAACGAAAAACTGTTTTTT. Translating it yields CASSGSAGENEKLFF.